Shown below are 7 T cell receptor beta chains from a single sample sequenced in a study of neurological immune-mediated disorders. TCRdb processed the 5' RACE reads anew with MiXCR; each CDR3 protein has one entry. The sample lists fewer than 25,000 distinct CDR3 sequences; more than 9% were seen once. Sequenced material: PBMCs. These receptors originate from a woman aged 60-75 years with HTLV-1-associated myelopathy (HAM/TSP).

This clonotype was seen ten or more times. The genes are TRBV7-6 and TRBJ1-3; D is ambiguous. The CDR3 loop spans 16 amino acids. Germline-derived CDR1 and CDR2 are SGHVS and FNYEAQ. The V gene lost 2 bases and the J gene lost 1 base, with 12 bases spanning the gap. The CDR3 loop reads CASSLNSAGSGNTIYF. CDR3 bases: TGTGCCAGCAGCTTAAATAGTGCGGGATCTGGAAACACCATATATTTT.

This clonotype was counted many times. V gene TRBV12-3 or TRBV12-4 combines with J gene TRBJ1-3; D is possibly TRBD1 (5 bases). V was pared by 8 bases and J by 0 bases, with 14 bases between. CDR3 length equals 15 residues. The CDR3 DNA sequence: TGTGCCAGCGGGGCCAGGGTCCGCTCTGGAAACACCATATATTTT. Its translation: CASGARVRSGNTIYF.

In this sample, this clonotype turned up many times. As DNA, the CDR3 is TGCAGTGCTCTCACAGGGGGCGGAGGCACAGATACGCAGTATTTT. Its translation: CSALTGGGGTDTQYF. The chain combines TRBV20-1 with TRBJ2-3, with 9 bases that match TRBD1. Germline-derived CDR1 and CDR2 are DFQATT and SNEGSKA (reference sequence). Trimming cost V 5 bases and J 1 base; bases outside gene matches: 7. The CDR3 extends over 15 amino acids.

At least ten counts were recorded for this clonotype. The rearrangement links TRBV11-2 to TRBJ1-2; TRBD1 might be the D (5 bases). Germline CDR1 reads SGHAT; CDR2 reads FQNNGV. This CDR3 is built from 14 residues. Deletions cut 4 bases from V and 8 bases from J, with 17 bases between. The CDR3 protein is CASSWTRGSQGYTF. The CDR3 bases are TGTGCCAGCAGCTGGACGCGGGGGTCTCAGGGCTACACCTTC.

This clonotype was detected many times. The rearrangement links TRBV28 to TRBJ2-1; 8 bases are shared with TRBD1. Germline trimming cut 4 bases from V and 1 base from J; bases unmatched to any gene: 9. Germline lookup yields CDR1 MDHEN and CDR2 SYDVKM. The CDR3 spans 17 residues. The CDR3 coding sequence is TGTGCCAGCAGTTCGAAGGACAGGGAGATTTCCTACAATGAGCAGTTCTTC. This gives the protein CASSSKDREISYNEQFF.

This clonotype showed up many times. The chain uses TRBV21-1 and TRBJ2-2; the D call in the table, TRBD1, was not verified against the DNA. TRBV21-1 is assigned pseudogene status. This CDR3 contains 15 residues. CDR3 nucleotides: TGTGCCAGCGGCCCCGGGACAGGGGGCACCGGGGAGCTGTTTTTT. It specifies CASGPGTGGTGELFF.

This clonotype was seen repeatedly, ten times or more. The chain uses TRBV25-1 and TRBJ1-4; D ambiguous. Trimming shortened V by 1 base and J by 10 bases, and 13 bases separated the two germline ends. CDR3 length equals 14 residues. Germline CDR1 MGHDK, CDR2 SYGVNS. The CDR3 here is CASSESGNFGKLFF. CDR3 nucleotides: TGTGCCAGCAGTGAATCGGGAAACTTTGGAAAACTGTTTTTT.